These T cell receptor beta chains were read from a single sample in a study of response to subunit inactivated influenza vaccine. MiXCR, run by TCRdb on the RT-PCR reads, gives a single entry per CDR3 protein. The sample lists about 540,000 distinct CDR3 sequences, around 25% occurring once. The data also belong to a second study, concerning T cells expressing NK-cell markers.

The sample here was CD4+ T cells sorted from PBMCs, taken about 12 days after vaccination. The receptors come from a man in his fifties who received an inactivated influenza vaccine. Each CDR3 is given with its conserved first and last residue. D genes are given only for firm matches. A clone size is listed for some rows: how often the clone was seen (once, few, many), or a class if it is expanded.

DNA: TGTGCCACCAGCAGCGGGACGGGTAAAGAAAAACTGTTTTTT
CDR3: CATSSGTGKEKLFF
size: .
J: TRBJ1-4
D: .
V: TRBV15

DNA: TGTGCCAGCAGTTTAAGGACAGGGGGAGGCTACACCTTC
CDR3: CASSLRTGGGYTF
size: .
J: TRBJ1-2
D: TRBD1
V: TRBV12-3/TRBV12-4

DNA: TGCGCCAGCAGCTTGCCTTTGGGACAGGGCGATGGCTACACCTTC
CDR3: CASSLPLGQGDGYTF
size: few
J: TRBJ1-2
D: TRBD1
V: TRBV5-1

DNA: TGCAGTGCTAGAGATGGGGACAGGGGGAGGAGCACCGGGGAGCTGTTTTTT
CDR3: CSARDGDRGRSTGELFF
size: .
J: TRBJ2-2
D: TRBD1
V: TRBV20-1

DNA: TGCAGCGGGGCCAAGGAACAGACCCAGTACTTC
CDR3: CSGAKEQTQYF
size: few
J: TRBJ2-5
D: .
V: TRBV29-1

DNA: TGTGCCAGCAGTGAGGAGGGCGGGGGCTACAATGAGCAGTTCTTC
CDR3: CASSEEGGGYNEQFF
size: .
J: TRBJ2-1
D: TRBD2
V: TRBV25-1

DNA: TGTGCCAGCAGAGACTCTCCGGGGCGGGGGACCGGGGAGCTGTTTTTT
CDR3: CASRDSPGRGTGELFF
size: few
J: TRBJ2-2
D: TRBD2
V: TRBV6-5

DNA: TGCAGTGCTGCCGGGACAGAGAACACCGGGGAGCTGTTTTTT
CDR3: CSAAGTENTGELFF
size: few
J: TRBJ2-2
D: TRBD1
V: TRBV20-1

DNA: TGTGCCACCTGTTGGACACGCTCCTACAATGAGCAGTTCTTC
CDR3: CATCWTRSYNEQFF
size: .
J: TRBJ2-1
D: .
V: TRBV28

DNA: TGTGCCAGCAGCTTAGGCCTGGGCAGAACCTACGAGCAGTACTTC
CDR3: CASSLGLGRTYEQYF
size: .
J: TRBJ2-7
D: .
V: TRBV7-9

DNA: TGTGCCAGCAGCTTTGGACAGGGAGGCAATCAGCCCCAGCATTTT
CDR3: CASSFGQGGNQPQHF
size: many
J: TRBJ1-5
D: TRBD1
V: TRBV7-2

DNA: TGTGCCAGCTCAAGGGGTCAGGGAGGGATCTACGAGCAGTACTTC
CDR3: CASSRGQGGIYEQYF
size: .
J: TRBJ2-7
D: TRBD2
V: TRBV18

DNA: TGTGCCAGCAGCTTAGAAGGGAGGGGACTAGCGGCTCAGTTCTTC
CDR3: CASSLEGRGLAAQFF
size: once
J: TRBJ2-1
D: TRBD2
V: TRBV7-2